Below are 8 T cell receptor beta chains sequenced from a single sample in a study of cytomegalovirus exposure and HLA in healthy donors. Vbeta (60) and Jbeta (13) primers were used in the PCR. Using immunoSEQ multiplex PCR, the repertoire was profiled, and TCRdb retains in-frame clones only, with some absent. The sample has about 160,000 clones; over 70% are singletons. Sequenced input: PBMCs. These receptors all stem from a boy between 2 and 10 years old in good health and CMV-seronegative.

The chain employs TRBV30 and TRBJ1-1; D is perhaps TRBD1 (5 bases). The ends were cut back, 5 bases at V and 2 bases at J, with 12 bases in the middle. The CDR3 has 13 residues. Looked up from germline, CDR1 is GTSNPN and CDR2 is SVGIG (reference sequence). CDR3 nucleotide sequence: TGTGCCTGGGCCCCCGACAGAAACACTGAAGCTTTCTTT. It specifies CAWAPDRNTEAFF.

The gene calls are TRBV27 and TRBJ2-1, with TRBD1 matching over 10 bases. The CDR3 consists of 13 residues. Looked up from germline, CDR1 is MNHEY and CDR2 is SMNVEV (reference sequence). Trimming cost V 6 bases and J 6 bases; bases outside gene matches: 2. In DNA, the CDR3 is TGTGCCAGCAGGGACAGGGGGAGCAATGAGCAGTTCTTC. Amino acid sequence: CASRDRGSNEQFF.

V usage is TRBV9 and J usage is TRBJ2-3; TRBD1 might be the D (5 bases). V lost 4 bases and J 2 bases, leaving 20 bases between the germline ends. The CDR3 is 17 residues long. Germline V gene sequence: CDR1 SGDLS, CDR2 YYNGEE. CDR3 amino acids: CASSHYRGRRFTDTQYF. The CDR3 bases are TGTGCCAGCAGCCATTATAGGGGCCGCAGATTCACAGATACGCAGTATTTT.

The genes are TRBV28 and TRBJ2-1, with a tentative D call TRBD2 (6 bases). This CDR3 spans 16 amino acids. Germline CDR1 is MDHEN and CDR2 is SYDVKM. With 5 bases removed from V and 2 bases from J, the gap between germline ends came to 16 bases. The CDR3 DNA sequence: TGTGCCAGCAGTCGCCCGGGGGTACACCCCTACAATGAGCAGTTCTTC. This translates into CASSRPGVHPYNEQFF.

This clone was counted a single time. The chain uses TRBV19 and TRBJ1-5; perhaps TRBD1 as D (5 bases). CDR1 is LNHDA and CDR2 is SQIVND in the germline V gene (reference sequence). This CDR3 spans 17 amino acids. The ends were cut back, 4 bases at V and 0 bases at J, with 16 bases in the middle. This CDR3 is CASSTSDNLYSNQPQHF. DNA of the CDR3: TGTGCCAGTAGTACCTCGGACAACCTGTATAGCAATCAGCCCCAGCATTTT.

V and J are TRBV6-5 and TRBJ1-1, with 7 bases fitting TRBD1. In germline, CDR1 is MNHEY, CDR2 SVGAGI. V dropped 2 bases and J dropped 8; count of bases not matched to a gene: 11. This CDR3 contains 15 residues. CDR3 amino acids: CASSYDLTLQGEAFF. The CDR3 nucleotides read TGTGCCAGCAGTTACGATCTAACTTTACAGGGGGAAGCTTTCTTT.

This clone was seen only once. V is TRBV5-4 and J is TRBJ1-1; D is perhaps TRBD1 (5 bases). This CDR3 spans 14 amino acids. The germline V gene encodes CDR1 SGHNT and CDR2 YYREEE (reference sequence). V lost 4 bases and J lost 7, with 17 bases in between. CDR3 region: CASSPSGGWGEAFF. For the CDR3, the DNA is TGTGCCAGCAGCCCCTCCGGGGGGTGGGGTGAAGCTTTCTTT.

This clone was counted only a few times. The V call is TRBV15, the J call TRBJ2-5; 12 bases map to TRBD1. The CDR3 runs 14 residues. V gave up 5 bases and J gave up 5 bases; unmatched junction bases: 3. Germline CDR1 and CDR2: LNHNV and YYDKDF (reference sequence). CDR3 DNA sequence: TGTGCCACCAGCTCCGGGACAGGGGGCGAGACCCAGTACTTC. Its protein is CATSSGTGGETQYF. The whole variable domain, remainder taken from reference TRBV15 and TRBJ2-5, is DAMVIQNPRYQVTQFGKPVTLSCSQTLNHNVMYWYQQKSSQAPKLLFHYYDKDFNNEADTPDNFQSRRPNTSFCFLDIRSPGLGDTAMYLCATSSGTGGETQYFGPGTRLLVL.